This TCR beta chain was recorded in a study of cytomegalovirus exposure and HLA in healthy donors. The PCR contained 60 Vbeta and 13 Jbeta primers. The repertoire was sequenced with immunoSEQ multiplex PCR; TCRdb's copy has only in-frame clones and lacks some. The data hold roughly 240,000 clones, with over 80% observed a single time. Study-level findings and limits: Several of the most significant clusters were apparently associated with common viral pathogens in a later analysis. Confirmation was obtained in vitro that a few CMV-associated chains are specific for CMV antigens.

Notes on this clone: Its antigen remains unidentified.

There are 15 residues in the CDR3. Germline CDR1 is SGHTA and CDR2 is FQGNSA. V shed 5 bases, J shed 6 bases, and the junction held 12 bases outside the gene matches. This clonotype was sampled from a woman between 35 and 50 years old in good health and CMV-seropositive. This chain uses TRBV7-2 with TRBJ2-5, with TRBD1 matching over 7 bases. Sequencing was carried out using PBMCs. The CDR3, as DNA: TGTGCCAGCAGCATAAGACAGGGAGCGTTGCAGACCCAGTACTTC. Its translation is CASSIRQGALQTQYF.